This T cell receptor (beta chain) was captured in a study of T cells in Graves' hyperthyroidism and ophthalmopathy. Overall study findings and caveats: Among thyroid clonotypes expanded above 0.001, most also appeared in blood.

CDR3 length: 14 amino acids. The germline V gene has CDR1 SGHTA and CDR2 FQGNSA. Trimming took 3 bases from V and 7 from J, leaving 13 bases between them. It was RNA transcripts that yielded the amplified TCR beta CDR3 regions. The HTBI set primed first-round TCR CDR3 RT-PCR. MiXCR, run by TCRdb on the multiplex PCR reads, gives a single entry per CDR3 protein. The sample has under 400,000 distinct CDR3 sequences, roughly 25% seen once. With respect to this clonotype: Antigen specificity is unknown.

This chain uses TRBV7-2 with TRBJ2-1; TRBD1 or TRBD2 may be the D gene (5 bases each). This sequence originates from a man aged 50 or older with Graves' hyperthyroidism. What was sequenced was blood. The CDR3 loop is CASSFGGVLNEQFF. The CDR3 DNA reads as TGTGCCAGCAGCTTTGGGGGAGTACTTAATGAGCAGTTCTTC.